These 20 T cell receptor beta chains share one sample of origin, sequenced in a study of T cell responses to AZD1222 COVID-19 vaccine. Some clones are missing from TCRdb's copy, which holds only in-frame ones; the method was immunoSEQ multiplex PCR. Among 120,000 or so clones, 92% were seen once, and the ten largest hold around 2.5%. Sequences were derived from peripheral blood, sampled 28 days after the second AZD1222 dose. These receptors all come from an adult who received the AZD1222 COVID-19 vaccine.

The DNA for the CDR3 is TGTGCCAGCAGTCAGGACAGGGGATGGGCCCAGCATTTT. Protein: CASSQDRGWAQHF. The chain has TRBV6-5 and TRBJ1-5; 9 nucleotides agree with TRBD1. V was pared by 5 bases and J by 11 bases, with 7 bases of the junction left unmatched. Germline loops: CDR1 MNHEY, CDR2 SVGAGI. The CDR3 totals 13 residues.

The chain uses TRBV29-1 and TRBJ1-1; D is perhaps TRBD1 (6 bases). Germline values: CDR1 SQVTM, CDR2 ANQGSEA. This CDR3 has 13 amino acids. Trimming left V 8 bases short and J 0 bases short, with 13 bases between. In DNA, the CDR3 is TGCAGCCTATGGGGGGGCATGAACACTGAAGCTTTCTTT. It codes for CSLWGGMNTEAFF.

This chain connects TRBV3-1 (or the pseudogene TRBV3-2) to TRBJ1-4; perhaps TRBD1 as D (5 bases). The CDR3 is 14 amino acids. Trimming removed 4 bases at V and 5 bases at J, with 11 bases between. Per the germline V gene, CDR1 is LGHDT and CDR2 is YNNKEL (reference sequence). The DNA of the CDR3 is TGTGCCAGCAGCCTTGGACACATGAATGAAAAACTGTTTTTT. Residues: CASSLGHMNEKLFF.

The chain joins TRBV12-1 to TRBJ2-7. TRBV12-1 is deemed a pseudogene. This CDR3 is 10 amino acids long. CDR3 coding DNA: TGTGCCAGCAGCTTAAGGCAGTGGTACTTC. It yields the protein CASSLRQWYF.

V and J are TRBV2 and TRBJ1-6, with D uncertain. The germline V and J ends were trimmed by 4 bases and 5 bases, with 12 bases remaining between them. Germline lookup yields CDR1 SNHLY and CDR2 FYNNEI. The CDR3 covers 15 residues. The CDR3 region has the DNA TGTGCCAGCAGTGCCCATGGTGTTGATAATTCACCCCTCCACTTT. Translation: CASSAHGVDNSPLHF.

This chain connects TRBV7-9 to TRBJ1-5; weak D call: TRBD1 (5 bases). The CDR3 totals 13 residues. Trimming left V 3 bases short and J 6 bases short, with 9 bases between. Germline-derived CDR1 and CDR2 are SEHNR and FQNEAQ (reference sequence). Here the CDR3 reads CASSFVGTQPQHF. The DNA for the CDR3 is TGTGCCAGCAGCTTCGTGGGGACTCAGCCCCAGCATTTT. The full variable domain, completed using reference TRBV7-9 and TRBJ1-5, is DTGVSQNPRHKITKRGQNVTFRCDPISEHNRLYWYRQTLGQGPEFLTYFQNEAQLEKSRLLSDRFSAERPKGSFSTLEIQRTEQGDSAMYLCASSFVGTQPQHFGDGTRLSIL.

This sequence joins TRBV4-1 and TRBJ2-7, with TRBD2 matching over 11 bases. The CDR3 totals 17 residues. V was pared by 1 base and J by 0 bases, with 5 bases of the junction left unmatched. The germline V gene has CDR1 MGHRA and CDR2 YSYEKL. The CDR3 reads CASSQGLAGTVSYEQYF. CDR3 DNA sequence: TGCGCCAGCAGCCAAGGACTAGCGGGGACGGTCTCCTACGAGCAGTACTTC.

This chain links TRBV6-4 with TRBJ2-7; 9 bases fit TRBD1. J lost 7 bases, V lost 4 bases, and 5 bases had no gene match. The CDR3 has 13 residues. The germline gives CDR1 MRHNA, CDR2 SNTAGT. The CDR3 is CASSVNRGREQYF. CDR3 sequence (DNA): TGTGCCAGCAGTGTAAACAGGGGGCGTGAGCAGTACTTC.

V is TRBV7-2 and J is TRBJ1-3, with D uncertain. Germline V lookup: CDR1 SGHTA, CDR2 FQGNSA. The CDR3 has 15 residues. V dropped 3 bases and J dropped 0 bases, with 9 bases sitting between them. CDR3 region: CASSFGSFSGNTIYF. The CDR3 bases are TGTGCCAGCAGCTTTGGGTCGTTCTCTGGAAACACCATATATTTT.

The rearrangement uses TRBV10-3 and TRBJ1-5; possible D gene TRBD1, 5 bases. The CDR3 sequence is 15 residues long. Looked up from germline, CDR1 is ENHRY and CDR2 is SYGVKD. V lost 7 bases, J lost 4 bases, and 17 bases lay in between. CDR3 nucleotides: TGTGCCATCAAGAGGGGCGCGGGAATAAATCAGCCCCAGCATTTT. Protein: CAIKRGAGINQPQHF.

This chain connects TRBV19 to TRBJ2-5; TRBD1 aligns across 10 bases. Germline V gives CDR1 LNHDA, CDR2 SQIVND (reference sequence). The CDR3 consists of 14 residues. Trimming took 6 bases from V and 2 from J; bases not matched to a gene: 3. Here the CDR3 reads CASRTGQGQETQYF. CDR3 in DNA: TGTGCCAGTAGGACGGGACAGGGGCAAGAGACCCAGTACTTC.

This clone was observed once. The same CDR3 arises from other DNA sequences in this sample as well. V is TRBV5-1 and J is TRBJ1-2; D gene unclear. V lost 0 bases and J lost 3, with 6 bases in between. Germline CDR1 SGHRS, CDR2 YFSETQ. This CDR3 has 13 residues. CDR3: CASSLVGDYGYTF. The CDR3 DNA follows: TGCGCCAGCAGCTTGGTGGGTGACTATGGCTACACCTTC.

This sequence joins TRBV5-6 and TRBJ2-7, with 10 bases that match TRBD2. This CDR3 contains 14 residues. The trim removed 3 bases at V and 6 bases at J, leaving 6 bases unmatched. Germline assignment: CDR1 SGHDT and CDR2 YYEEEE. CDR3 DNA: TGTGCCAGCAGCTCGGGACTAGCGTTTGGCGAGCAGTACTTC. Protein: CASSSGLAFGEQYF.

The genes are TRBV5-4 and TRBJ1-4; D call uncertain. There are 15 residues in the CDR3. Between the trimmed V and J ends, which lost 4 bases and 1 base, there was a span of 11 bases. Per the germline V gene, CDR1 is SGHNT and CDR2 is YYREEE (reference sequence). CDR3 residues: CASSPSVGTNEKLFF. The CDR3 DNA reads TGTGCCAGCAGCCCCAGTGTGGGAACTAATGAAAAACTGTTTTTT.

The chain couples TRBV9 to TRBJ2-7; 10 nucleotides match TRBD1. V shed 2 bases and J 3 bases; nucleotides not matched to a gene: 2. The CDR3 extends over 14 amino acids. Germline V gives CDR1 SGDLS, CDR2 YYNGEE. The CDR3 DNA reads TGTGCCAGCAGCGTGGGACAGGGGCACTACGAGCAGTACTTC. Translated: CASSVGQGHYEQYF.

The chain couples TRBV7-2 to TRBJ2-1, with 9 bases that match TRBD2. Per germline, CDR1 SGHTA and CDR2 FQGNSA. V was clipped by 5 bases and J by 7 bases; unmatched bases: 9. This CDR3 is 15 amino acids long. CDR3 sequence reads: CASSPSVAGVNEQFF. CDR3 coding DNA: TGTGCCAGCAGCCCCTCGGTAGCGGGGGTTAATGAGCAGTTCTTC.

This clone is a singleton in its sample. This chain's CDR3 is CASSSRAGGRDEQYF. The CDR3 nucleotides are TGTGCCAGCAGCTCACGGGCGGGGGGGCGAGACGAGCAGTACTTC. V gene TRBV28 combines with J gene TRBJ2-7, with 9 bases lining up with TRBD2. The CDR3 is 15 amino acids. After removal of 6 bases from V and 5 bases from J, the junction contained 11 bases not matched to a gene. CDR1 MDHEN and CDR2 SYDVKM come from the germline V gene.

The V call is TRBV4-2, the J call TRBJ1-2, with no clear D. The CDR3 spans 14 residues. V was pared by 3 bases and J by 4 bases, with 12 bases between. Germline values: CDR1 LGHNA, CDR2 YNFKEQ. The CDR3 sequence is CASSHPRDTYGYTF. Written as DNA, the CDR3 is TGTGCCAGCAGCCATCCCCGGGATACCTATGGCTACACCTTC.

V usage is TRBV5-4 and J usage is TRBJ1-6, with D possibly TRBD1 on 5 matching bases. CDR3 length equals 15 residues. V lost 1 base to trimming and J lost 9 bases, with 14 bases between them. Germline lookup yields CDR1 SGHNT and CDR2 YYREEE (reference sequence). The CDR3 is CASSLQRGGGSPLHF. CDR3 coding DNA: TGTGCCAGCAGCTTGCAGAGGGGTGGCGGTTCACCCCTCCACTTT.

V gene TRBV7-8 combines with J gene TRBJ2-7; 7 bases align to TRBD1. The V gene end was trimmed by 4 bases and the J gene end by 12 bases; junction bases not matched to a gene: 9. The CDR3 consists of 12 residues. Germline CDR1 reads SGHVS; CDR2 reads FQNEAQ. CDR3 protein: CASSSRTGRGYF. The CDR3 bases are TGTGCCAGCAGCTCCAGGACAGGCCGAGGGTACTTC.